The rows below give T cell receptor beta chains drawn from one sample of a study of shared clonotypes between healthy human individuals. Only in-frame clones appear in the TCRdb table, and some are missing; sequencing was by immunoSEQ multiplex PCR. Of around 2.5 million clones in the sample, 90% to 95% were seen once. The sequencing input was naive CD4+ T cells from PBMCs. Every receptor here comes from a man aged 18 to 29 in good health. Some clones in this sample may be carry-over from other donors' samples. The CDR3 runs from the conserved cysteine through the conserved F or W. D genes are given only for firm matches. Clone sizes are given selectively: once, few, many, or a class where the clone is expanded.

TRBV2	NA	TRBJ2-7	TRBD1	CASKREQGAYEQYF	TGTGCCAGCAAAAGGGAACAGGGGGCCTACGAGCAGTACTTC
TRBV27	NA	TRBJ1-1	NA	CASSLGGEGAFF	TGTGCCAGCAGTTTGGGCGGTGAGGGGGCTTTCTTT
TRBV7-3	NA	TRBJ2-2	NA	CASSLIGAPNTGELFF	TGTGCCAGCAGCTTAATCGGAGCCCCGAACACCGGGGAGCTGTTTTTT
TRBV6-4	few	TRBJ1-2	TRBD1	CASSPGTGYGYTF	TGTGCCAGCAGCCCAGGGACAGGTTATGGCTACACCTTC
TRBV7-9	NA	TRBJ2-7	TRBD2	CASSLLQRDPFRQYF	TGTGCCAGCAGCTTACTTCAGCGGGACCCGTTTCGGCAGTACTTC
TRBV7-9	NA	TRBJ2-1	TRBD2	CASSRPGLAGAEQFF	TGTGCCAGCAGCCGACCGGGACTAGCGGGAGCTGAGCAGTTCTTC
TRBV18	NA	TRBJ2-5	TRBD2	CASSPMKTSTVTQYF	TGTGCCAGCTCACCCATGAAGACTAGCACAGTAACCCAGTACTTC
TRBV19	once	TRBJ1-5	TRBD1	CASSTRGRKSNQPQHF	TGTGCCAGTAGTACCAGGGGGCGTAAAAGCAATCAGCCCCAGCATTTT
TRBV4-1	NA	TRBJ1-2	NA	CASSQHDGYTF	TGCGCCAGCAGCCAACATGATGGCTACACCTTC
TRBV28	NA	TRBJ2-3	NA	CASSIGAGEAGDLSDTQYF	TGTGCCAGCAGTATAGGGGCGGGAGAGGCAGGGGATCTTTCAGATACGCAGTATTTT
TRBV7-3	NA	TRBJ2-2	NA	CASSPQAAGELFF	TGTGCCAGCAGCCCGCAGGCAGCCGGGGAGCTGTTTTTT
TRBV7-2	once	TRBJ1-2	NA	CASSFLNPGAAGDGYTF	TGTGCCAGCAGCTTCCTCAACCCAGGGGCCGCCGGTGATGGCTACACCTTC
TRBV6-5	NA	TRBJ1-2	NA	CASSPDRTYGYTF	TGTGCCAGCAGCCCCGACAGGACCTATGGCTACACCTTC
TRBV4-1	NA	TRBJ2-7	TRBD2	CASSRGTSASYEQYF	TGCGCCAGCAGCAGGGGGACTAGCGCGTCCTACGAGCAGTACTTC
TRBV27	few	TRBJ2-6	NA	CASGTRSGANVLTF	TGTGCCTCAGGGACAAGGTCTGGGGCCAACGTCCTGACTTTC
TRBV4-2	NA	TRBJ1-2	NA	CASSQGTANYGYTF	TGTGCCAGCAGCCAAGGGACAGCTAACTATGGCTACACCTTC
TRBV7-3	once	TRBJ1-1	NA	CASRLTGNTEAFF	TGTGCCAGCAGACTGACCGGGAACACTGAAGCTTTCTTT
TRBV7-9	NA	TRBJ2-2	NA	CASSFVTGELFF	TGTGCCAGCAGTTTCGTAACCGGGGAGCTGTTTTTT
TRBV28	NA	TRBJ2-3	NA	CASRQYPDTQYF	TGTGCCAGCAGACAGTATCCAGATACGCAGTATTTT
TRBV18	few	TRBJ1-4	NA	CASSPSPEKLFF	TGTGCCAGCTCACCATCTCCTGAAAAACTGTTTTTT
TRBV6-1	NA	TRBJ1-3	NA	CATNGVGNTIYF	TGTGCCACCAATGGGGTTGGAAACACCATATATTTT
TRBV30	NA	TRBJ2-4	NA	CAWSEVTGGRNIQYF	TGTGCCTGGAGTGAAGTGACAGGAGGAAGGAACATTCAGTACTTC